A single sample gave rise to the 15 T cell receptor beta chains below, sequenced in a study of radiotherapy plus CTLA-4 blockade in lung cancer. The method was immunoSEQ multiplex PCR; TCRdb's version includes in-frame clones alone and lacks a portion of them. In the table there are around 70,000 clones, around four fifths of which are singletons. The source material was peripheral blood, sampled from a patient treated with radiotherapy plus ipilimumab. All receptors derive from a human donor with non-small cell lung cancer who had a partial response to radiotherapy plus ipilimumab.

On this clone: Other DNA sequences in the same sample also yield this CDR3. Written as DNA, the CDR3 is TGTGCCAGCTCCCTTGACAGGAACACTGAAGCTTTCTTT. Translation gives CASSLDRNTEAFF. V usage is TRBV18 and J usage is TRBJ1-1; possibly TRBD1 for D (5 bases). CDR1 KGHSH and CDR2 LQKENI come from the germline V gene. The CDR3 runs to 13 residues. Deletions cut 6 bases from V and 1 base from J, with 9 bases between.

The chain joins TRBV12-5 to TRBJ1-3, with 9 bases identical to TRBD1. There are 14 residues in the CDR3. Trimming cost V 6 bases and J 5 bases; bases outside gene matches: 5. The germline gives CDR1 LGHNT, CDR2 FRNRAP. CDR3 DNA: TGTGCTAGTGGGGGAGGGACAGGGAGAAACACCATATATTTT. It specifies CASGGGTGRNTIYF.

This clone was detected only once. This chain links TRBV30 with TRBJ2-3; D is perhaps TRBD2 (6 bases). Germline CDR1 and CDR2: GTSNPN and SVGIG (reference sequence). This CDR3 is built from 13 residues. Trimming left V 4 bases short and J 1 base short, with 9 bases between. In DNA form, the CDR3 reads TGTGCCTGGAACTTAGCGGGCACAGATACGCAGTATTTT. Its translation: CAWNLAGTDTQYF.

The chain employs TRBV11-2 and TRBJ1-1, with D uncertain. Germline V CDR1 and CDR2: SGHAT, FQNNGV. V was cut by 1 base and J by 1 base, with 7 bases left in between. This CDR3 is built from 14 residues. CDR3 in DNA: TGTGCCAGCAGCTTAGTCCGGGGGAACACTGAAGCTTTCTTT. Translation gives CASSLVRGNTEAFF.

V usage is TRBV19 and J usage is TRBJ2-1; 10 bases agree with TRBD1. This CDR3 comprises 14 residues. J lost 8 bases, V lost 7 bases, and 8 bases had no gene match. Germline CDR1 LNHDA, CDR2 SQIVND (reference sequence). CDR3 in amino acids: CASMGRDRGYEQFF. CDR3 DNA sequence: TGTGCCAGTATGGGCCGGGACAGGGGATATGAGCAGTTCTTC.

This chain links TRBV28 with TRBJ1-5; D is possibly TRBD1 (5 bases). Trimming shortened V by 5 bases and J by 1 base, and 18 bases separated the two germline ends. CDR1 and CDR2 from the germline V gene are MDHEN and SYDVKM. CDR3 size: 17 residues. The CDR3 DNA is TGTGCCAGCAGTCCCCTTCCGGGCAGGGCAAGCAATCAGCCCCAGCATTTT. This translates into CASSPLPGRASNQPQHF.

CDR3 region: CASSFSTGQGTNTEAFF. Written as DNA, the CDR3 is TGTGCCAGCAGCTTCTCAACCGGACAGGGAACGAACACTGAAGCTTTCTTT. This chain joins TRBV27 and TRBJ1-1; 8 bases agree with TRBD1. There are 17 residues in the CDR3. The V segment lost 6 bases and the J segment 1 base; nucleotides outside the gene matches: 13. Germline V CDR1 and CDR2: MNHEY, SMNVEV (reference sequence).

The rearrangement links TRBV5-1 to TRBJ1-1, with 10 bases lining up with TRBD1. CDR1 SGHRS and CDR2 YFSETQ come from the germline V gene. The trim removed 2 bases at V and 1 base at J, leaving 11 bases unmatched. This CDR3 region has 18 residues. CDR3 DNA: TGCGCCAGCAGCTTTGGCTTTTGGGACAGGGGAGGGAACACTGAAGCTTTCTTT. It specifies CASSFGFWDRGGNTEAFF.

The rearrangement joins TRBV6-1 to TRBJ1-3; a possible D gene is TRBD1 (5 bases). The V end was cut by 0 bases, the J end by 2 bases, with 11 bases between. From germline, CDR1 is MNHNS and CDR2 SASEGT. This CDR3 region has 16 residues. CDR3 sequence (DNA): TGTGCCAGCAGTGAAGCCACTCAGGGTGCTGGAAACACCATATATTTT. It codes for CASSEATQGAGNTIYF.

V is TRBV9 and J is TRBJ2-1; D is possibly TRBD2 (6 bases). CDR1 is SGDLS and CDR2 is YYNGEE in the germline V gene. This CDR3 is built from 14 residues. V lost 0 bases and J lost 8, with 12 bases in between. Written as DNA, the CDR3 is TGTGCCAGCAGCGTAGGACTTAGCGGCGATGAGCAGTTCTTC. Protein sequence: CASSVGLSGDEQFF.

This rearrangement joins TRBV7-6 to TRBJ2-3, with 9 bases lining up with TRBD2. Unmatched junction bases numbered 13, after V lost 1 base and J lost 2 bases. Germline values: CDR1 SGHVS, CDR2 FNYEAQ. The CDR3 is made up of 19 amino acids. The CDR3 loop reads CASSLGVLQGLAYTDTQYF. DNA for the CDR3: TGTGCCAGCAGCTTAGGGGTTCTCCAGGGACTAGCCTACACAGATACGCAGTATTTT.

This clone was detected a few times. The genes are TRBV9 and TRBJ2-1; D perhaps matches TRBD1 (5 bases). The CDR3 is 15 residues long. V gave up 0 bases and J gave up 9 bases, with 16 bases separating them. Germline assignment: CDR1 SGDLS and CDR2 YYNGEE. DNA of the CDR3: TGTGCCAGCAGCGTAGTCCAGGGTGGTAGGAGTGAGCAGTTCTTC. Translating it yields CASSVVQGGRSEQFF.

V gene TRBV27 combines with J gene TRBJ2-1; 8 bases line up with TRBD2. There are 14 residues in the CDR3. V lost 4 bases to trimming and J lost 11 bases; unmatched junction nucleotides: 10. Germline V gives CDR1 MNHEY, CDR2 SMNVEV (reference sequence). CDR3 protein: CASSSLQRESKQFF. The CDR3 bases are TGTGCCAGCAGTTCGCTACAGCGGGAGAGTAAGCAGTTCTTC.

The chain combines TRBV6-5 with TRBJ1-5, with 9 bases that match TRBD1. The CDR3 has 15 residues. Germline V CDR1 and CDR2: MNHEY, SVGAGI. V trimming: 5 bases; J trimming: 1 base; junction bases outside the gene matches: 3. CDR3 in amino acids: CASSTTGGSNQPQHF. The CDR3 region has the DNA TGTGCCAGCAGTACTACAGGGGGCAGCAATCAGCCCCAGCATTTT.

The chain links TRBV5-1 to TRBJ2-5, with TRBD2 identical over 10 bases. The J call is in doubt because the DNA end fits TRBJ2-7 better. The CDR3 totals 15 residues. The germline CDR1 and CDR2 sequences are SGHRS and YFSETQ. The CDR3: CASSLETSGTYEQYF. The CDR3 bases are TGCGCCAGCAGCTTGGAAACTAGCGGGACCTACGAGCAGTACTTC.